These T cell receptor beta chains were read from a single sample in a study of T cell changes during pregnancy in multiple sclerosis. Profiling relied on immunoSEQ multiplex PCR, and the TCRdb table lists in-frame clones only, not all of them. The repertoire includes tens of thousands of clones, approximately 90% of them detected once, and 1.5% to 2% sits in the top ten. The sample consisted of peripheral blood, taken in the first trimester of pregnancy. All receptors come from a female donor in good health, enrolled as a control in a pregnancy study. Each CDR3 is given with its conserved first and last residue. D genes are given only for firm matches. Size is stated for part of the rows, as once, few or many counts, or as a class when the clone is expanded.

>TRBV4-1|TRBJ1-2|NA|TRBD1
CASSHGQGPVGGYTF
TGCGCCAGCAGCCATGGACAGGGGCCTGTGGGTGGCTACACCTTC
>TRBV10-3|TRBJ2-3|NA|NA
CAISAGDTQYF
TGTGCCATCTCCGCGGGTGATACGCAGTATTTT
>TRBV28|TRBJ2-5|NA|NA
CASSSQGLRQETQYF
TGTGCCAGCAGTTCCCAGGGGCTGCGCCAAGAGACCCAGTACTTC
>TRBV9|TRBJ2-2|NA|NA
CASSVDAGITGELFF
TGTGCCAGCAGCGTAGATGCAGGGATCACCGGGGAGCTGTTTTTT
>TRBV11-3|TRBJ2-4|NA|NA
CASSLTGKNIQYF
TGTGCCAGCAGCTTAACAGGGAAAAACATTCAGTACTTC
>TRBV7-3|TRBJ1-3|NA|NA
CASSLRAEDSPSGNTIYF
TGTGCCAGCAGCTTAAGGGCAGAAGATAGTCCGTCTGGAAACACCATATATTTT
>TRBV7-6|TRBJ2-7|NA|TRBD2
CASSGGTTYEQYF
TGTGCCAGCTCCGGCGGGACTACCTACGAGCAGTACTTC
>TRBV5-4|TRBJ2-3|NA|TRBD2
CASSRAGGRDTQYF
TGTGCCAGCAGCAGAGCGGGGGGGCGAGATACGCAGTATTTT
>TRBV27|TRBJ1-6|NA|NA
CASTDSNSPLHF
TGTGCCAGCACGGACAGCAATTCACCCCTCCACTTT
>TRBV4-3|TRBJ1-2|NA|TRBD1
CASSQATGTVPDYGYTF
TGCGCCAGCAGCCAAGCCACCGGGACAGTCCCAGACTATGGCTACACCTTC
>TRBV4-1|TRBJ2-3|NA|NA
CASSQGTGTDTQYF
TGCGCCAGCAGCCAAGGGACTGGCACAGATACGCAGTATTTT
>TRBV6-6|TRBJ1-1|once|NA
CAGKGSGNTEAFF
TGTGCTGGGAAGGGGTCGGGGAACACTGAAGCTTTCTTT
>TRBV7-8|TRBJ1-6|NA|TRBD1
CASRRSGTGVYSPLHF
TGTGCCAGCAGACGCTCCGGGACAGGGGTCTATTCACCCCTCCACTTT
>TRBV7-2|TRBJ2-1|NA|NA
CASSSPAQGYNEQFF
TGTGCCAGCAGCTCCCCAGCGCAGGGCTACAATGAGCAGTTCTTC
>TRBV27|TRBJ2-7|NA|NA
CASRWVRAGEQYF
TGTGCCAGCAGGTGGGTGAGGGCGGGCGAGCAGTACTTC
>TRBV4-3|TRBJ2-7|NA|NA
CASSQVGGVEQYF
TGCGCCAGCAGCCAAGTCGGCGGGGTCGAGCAGTACTTC
>TRBV5-1|TRBJ1-6|NA|NA
CASSLRTGGDQTLHF
TGCGCCAGCAGCTTGAGAACGGGCGGGGATCAGACCCTCCACTTT
>TRBV28|TRBJ2-7|NA|TRBD2
CASSPRGGPNHEQYF
TGTGCCAGCAGTCCTCGGGGGGGACCAAACCACGAGCAGTACTTC
>TRBV18|TRBJ2-7|NA|TRBD2
CASSFGGSGAYEQYF
TGTGCCAGCTCCTTTGGCGGTAGCGGGGCCTACGAGCAGTACTTC
>TRBV4-3|TRBJ2-7|NA|NA
CASSQAQVSYEQYF
TGCGCCAGCAGCCAAGCTCAGGTTTCCTACGAGCAGTACTTC
>TRBV30|TRBJ1-1|few|NA
CAWSVRSTTEAFF
TGTGCCTGGAGTGTACGTAGCACGACTGAAGCTTTCTTT
>TRBV15|TRBJ2-5|once|NA
CATSRDTSLQETQYF
TGTGCCACCAGCAGAGATACTAGCCTCCAAGAGACCCAGTACTTC
>TRBV18|TRBJ1-4|NA|TRBD1
CASSTLDRALTEKLFF
TGTGCCAGCTCAACATTGGACAGGGCCCTAACCGAAAAACTGTTTTTT
>TRBV27|TRBJ2-7|NA|TRBD1
CASSPTGHEQYF
TGTGCCAGCAGCCCGACAGGGCACGAGCAGTACTTC
>TRBV6-5|TRBJ1-1|NA|NA
CASTRQMNTEAFF
TGTGCCAGCACGAGACAAATGAACACTGAAGCTTTCTTT
>TRBV5-1|TRBJ1-2|NA|TRBD1
CASSLPGQTYGYTF
TGCGCCAGCAGCTTGCCGGGACAGACCTATGGCTACACCTTC
>TRBV7-8|TRBJ1-4|NA|NA
CASKRSGNEKLFF
TGTGCCAGCAAGAGATCGGGTAATGAAAAACTGTTTTTT
>TRBV18|TRBJ2-7|NA|TRBD2
CASSPTSGGSHEQYF
TGTGCCAGCTCACCCACTAGCGGGGGTAGCCACGAGCAGTACTTC
>TRBV30|TRBJ1-2|NA|NA
CAWSARGGYTF
TGTGCCTGGAGTGCCAGGGGTGGCTACACCTTC
>TRBV4-3|TRBJ2-4|NA|NA
CASSQDRQNIQYF
TGCGCCAGCAGCCAAGACAGGCAAAACATTCAGTACTTC
>TRBV11-2|TRBJ1-5|NA|NA
CASSPDRGPQHF
TGTGCCAGCAGCCCGGACCGGGGGCCCCAGCATTTT
>TRBV4-3|TRBJ2-2|NA|NA
CASSQAGVSNTGELFF
TGCGCCAGCAGCCAAGCGGGGGTCTCTAACACCGGGGAGCTGTTTTTT
>TRBV19|TRBJ2-1|NA|NA
CASSIAGQYTNEQFF
TGTGCCAGTAGTATAGCCGGACAGTATACCAATGAGCAGTTCTTC
>TRBV7-3|TRBJ2-6|few|TRBD1
CASSRTGAQLSGANVLTF
TGTGCCAGCAGCAGGACAGGGGCCCAGCTCTCTGGGGCCAACGTCCTGACTTTC
>TRBV7-2|TRBJ2-3|NA|TRBD2
CASSLGLAGGKRDTQYF
TGTGCCAGCAGCTTGGGACTAGCGGGTGGGAAAAGAGATACGCAGTATTTT
>TRBV7-9|TRBJ1-2|NA|NA
CASSLVAGRSGYTF
TGTGCCAGCAGCTTAGTGGCAGGGAGGAGCGGCTACACCTTC
>TRBV2|TRBJ2-7|NA|TRBD1
CASREEGTGSYEQYF
TGTGCCAGCAGAGAGGAGGGGACAGGGTCCTACGAGCAGTACTTC
>TRBV7-7|TRBJ2-7|once|TRBD1
CASSSQNLRTGNLYEQYF
TGTGCTAGCAGCTCACAAAATTTAAGGACAGGGAACCTCTACGAGCAGTACTTC
>TRBV7-6|TRBJ1-3|NA|NA
CASSPRQTGNTIYF
TGTGCCAGCAGCCCTAGACAGACTGGAAACACCATATATTTT
>TRBV2|TRBJ2-2|once|TRBD1
CASSEAQGVGGELFF
TGTGCCAGCAGTGAAGCACAGGGGGTTGGCGGGGAGCTGTTTTTT
>TRBV7-9|TRBJ1-2|NA|NA
CASSLVLNVANYGYTF
TGTGCCAGCAGCTTAGTACTAAATGTAGCTAACTATGGCTACACCTTC